Below are 2 T cell receptor beta chains sequenced from a single sample in a study of blood T cell repertoires in COVID-19. Using immunoSEQ multiplex PCR, the repertoire was profiled, and TCRdb retains in-frame clones only, with some absent. In the table there are about 270,000 clones, 80% to 95% of which are singletons. The sequenced material came from PBMCs or T cells enriched from blood (not recorded which). The source is a man in his forties who had been exposed to COVID-19.

The chain recombines TRBV18 with TRBJ1-1; the D gene is possibly TRBD1 (6 bases). Germline V gene data show CDR1 as KGHSH and CDR2 as LQKENI. The V end lost 3 bases, the J end lost 8 bases, and 10 bases lay between the germline ends. The CDR3 covers 12 residues. The CDR3: CASSPAGEEAFF. As DNA, the CDR3 is TGTGCCAGCTCACCCGCAGGGGAGGAAGCTTTCTTT.

The chain uses TRBV24-1 and TRBJ1-2; the match to TRBD1 covers 12 bases. Germline V gene sequence: CDR1 KGHDR, CDR2 SFDVKD. CDR3 size: 16 residues. Trimming cost V 4 bases and J 4 bases; bases outside gene matches: 6. Written as DNA, the CDR3 is TGTGCCACCAGTGAACCCGGGACAGGGGGCAGCTATGGCTACACCTTC. Translated: CATSEPGTGGSYGYTF.